This entry concerns a single T cell receptor (beta chain). What it recognizes is unknown. These data originate in a study of T cells after yellow fever vaccination. Regarding the study as a whole: Most primary-vaccination clones reappeared after the booster (approximately 95% CD4, roughly 88% CD8). The CD4 compartment and the CD8 compartment contained a small share of clonotypes in common.

MiXCR, applied by TCRdb to the 5' RACE reads, yields one record per CDR3 protein. The profile shows some 320,000 distinct CDR3 sequences, 8.7% of them singletons. The starting material was PBMCs, obtained on the day of the first yellow fever vaccination. The sequence came from a man between 18 and 29 years old who received the YFV17D yellow fever vaccine.

The CDR3 spells CASSLVWQGGTGELFF. The CDR3 DNA follows: TGCGCCAGCAGCTTGGTGTGGCAGGGCGGCACCGGGGAGCTGTTTTTT. V gene TRBV5-1 combines with J gene TRBJ2-2; D is possibly TRBD1 (5 bases). V dropped 0 bases and J dropped 4 bases, with 13 bases sitting between them. This CDR3 comprises 16 residues. Looked up from germline, CDR1 is SGHRS and CDR2 is YFSETQ.